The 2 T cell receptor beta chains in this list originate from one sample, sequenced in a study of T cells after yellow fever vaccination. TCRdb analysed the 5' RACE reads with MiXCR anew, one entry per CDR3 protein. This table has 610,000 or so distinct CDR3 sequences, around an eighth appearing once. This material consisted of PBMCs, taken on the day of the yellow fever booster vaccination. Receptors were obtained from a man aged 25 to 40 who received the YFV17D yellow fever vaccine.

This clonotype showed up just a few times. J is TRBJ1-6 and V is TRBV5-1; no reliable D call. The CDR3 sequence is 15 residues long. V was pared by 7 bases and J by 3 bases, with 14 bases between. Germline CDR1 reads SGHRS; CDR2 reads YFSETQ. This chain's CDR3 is CASRQASFYNSPLHF. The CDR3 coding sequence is TGCGCCAGCCGGCAGGCCTCCTTCTATAATTCACCCCTCCACTTT. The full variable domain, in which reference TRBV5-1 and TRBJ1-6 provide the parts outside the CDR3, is KAGVTQTPRYLIKTRGQQVTLSCSPISGHRSVSWYQQTPGQGLQFLFEYFSETQRNKGNFPGRFSGRQFSNSRSEMNVSTLELGDSALYLCASRQASFYNSPLHFGNGTRLTVT.

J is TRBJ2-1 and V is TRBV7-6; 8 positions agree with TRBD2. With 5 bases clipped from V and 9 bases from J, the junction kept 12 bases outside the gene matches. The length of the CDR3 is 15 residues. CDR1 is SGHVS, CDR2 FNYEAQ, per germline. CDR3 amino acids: CASSPGGEELSEQFF. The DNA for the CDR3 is TGTGCCAGCAGCCCGGGGGGGGAGGAACTCAGTGAGCAGTTCTTC.